These T cell receptor beta chains were read from a single sample in a study of OX40 agonist ivuxolimab in advanced cancers. Assay: immunoSEQ multiplex PCR; the TCRdb copy retains only in-frame clones and omits some. In the table there are around 25,000 clones, approximately 85% of which are singletons. The sequenced sample was CD4+ or CD8+ T cells sorted from blood, obtained in a trial of the OX40 agonist ivuxolimab. The receptors shown here come from an adult with an advanced solid tumor such as melanoma, head and neck, liver or kidney cancer. Each CDR3 is given with its conserved first and last residue. A D gene is named only where the DNA matches it firmly. Size is stated for part of the rows, as once, few or many counts, or as a class when the clone is expanded.

clone_size	d_call	v_call	j_call	cdr3_aa	cdr3_nt
NA	NA	TRBV7-2	TRBJ2-7	CASSLTAPYEQYF	TGTGCCAGCAGCTTAACGGCCCCCTACGAGCAGTACTTC
NA	NA	TRBV12-5	TRBJ1-2	CASGLMLNYGYTF	TGTGCTAGTGGATTAATGCTTAACTATGGCTACACCTTC
once	NA	TRBV4-3	TRBJ2-3	CASSQGGGQGGTDTQYF	TGCGCCAGCAGCCAAGGCGGAGGCCAGGGCGGCACAGATACGCAGTATTTT
NA	NA	TRBV7-2	TRBJ2-5	CASSLGGSFGTQYF	TGTGCCAGCAGCTTAGGTGGGTCGTTTGGGACCCAGTACTTC
NA	TRBD2	TRBV11-3	TRBJ2-7	CASSLGRGTSGDLFEQYF	TGTGCCAGCAGCTTAGGCCGGGGGACTAGCGGGGACCTGTTCGAGCAGTACTTC
NA	NA	TRBV19	TRBJ2-3	CASGSYTDTQYF	TGTGCCAGCGGGTCCTACACAGATACGCAGTATTTT
NA	NA	TRBV6-5	TRBJ1-1	CASSSRGSAEAFF	TGTGCCAGCAGTTCGAGGGGATCCGCTGAAGCTTTCTTT
NA	NA	TRBV19	TRBJ2-2	CASSITAGAVTGELFF	TGTGCCAGTAGTATAACGGCAGGGGCGGTCACCGGGGAGCTGTTTTTT
NA	TRBD1	TRBV2	TRBJ1-6	CASSDRTGVNSPLHF	TGTGCCAGCAGTGACAGGACAGGGGTCAATTCACCCCTCCACTTT
NA	TRBD2	TRBV5-1	TRBJ2-1	CASSFRTSGSEQGYNEQFF	TGCGCCAGCAGCTTCCGGACTAGCGGGAGTGAACAGGGTTACAATGAGCAGTTCTTC
few	TRBD2	TRBV7-2	TRBJ2-7	CASSSGLAGALSEQYF	TGTGCCAGCAGCTCGGGACTAGCGGGGGCCCTGAGCGAGCAGTACTTC
NA	NA	TRBV5-6	TRBJ1-5	CASSLVGSGNQPQHF	TGTGCCAGCAGCTTGGTGGGGTCGGGCAATCAGCCCCAGCATTTT
NA	NA	TRBV6-6	TRBJ2-7	CASSRTEGFSYEQYF	TGTGCCAGCAGCCGGACGGAAGGATTCTCCTACGAGCAGTACTTC
NA	NA	TRBV10-2	TRBJ2-5	CASGQQETQYF	TGCGCCAGCGGACAACAAGAGACCCAGTACTTC
NA	TRBD2	TRBV4-3	TRBJ2-1	CASSQASGRASNEQFF	TGCGCCAGCAGCCAAGCAAGCGGGAGGGCATCCAATGAGCAGTTCTTC
NA	NA	TRBV18	TRBJ2-5	CASSPGSSQQETQYF	TGTGCCAGCTCACCGGGGTCGTCACAGCAAGAGACCCAGTACTTC
NA	NA	TRBV29-1	TRBJ2-5	CSVEDLLAASETQYF	TGCAGCGTTGAAGATCTATTGGCTGCCAGCGAGACCCAGTACTTC
NA	NA	TRBV5-3	TRBJ2-1	CARSSAGPHYNEQFF	TGTGCCAGAAGCTCCGCGGGCCCACACTACAATGAGCAGTTCTTC
NA	NA	TRBV5-4	TRBJ2-2	CASSHGSKVVTGELFF	TGTGCCAGCAGCCACGGATCTAAAGTGGTAACCGGGGAGCTGTTTTTT
once	TRBD1	TRBV19	TRBJ2-3	CASQTGGSTDTQYF	TGTGCCAGCCAGACAGGGGGCTCCACAGATACGCAGTATTTT
once	TRBD2	TRBV5-1	TRBJ2-2	CASSLLAGVSNTGELFF	TGCGCCAGCAGCCTACTAGCGGGGGTTTCGAACACCGGGGAGCTGTTTTTT
NA	NA	TRBV11-2	TRBJ2-1	CASSLGRNNEQFF	TGTGCCAGCAGCTTAGGCAGGAACAATGAGCAGTTCTTC
NA	TRBD1	TRBV5-4	TRBJ1-2	CASRRDSYYGYTF	TGTGCCAGCAGGCGGGACAGTTACTATGGCTACACCTTC
NA	NA	TRBV5-8	TRBJ1-4	CASSLATPGTQKLFF	TGTGCCAGCAGCTTAGCTACCCCCGGGACACAAAAACTGTTTTTT
NA	NA	TRBV27	TRBJ2-1	CASSWQGNRDEQFF	TGTGCCAGCAGTTGGCAGGGTAATCGGGATGAGCAGTTCTTC
NA	NA	TRBV27	TRBJ2-3	CASSQWTGRADTQYF	TGTGCCAGCAGTCAATGGACAGGGAGGGCAGATACGCAGTATTTT
NA	NA	TRBV18	TRBJ1-3	CASSPGGAGNTIYF	TGTGCCAGCTCACCAGGAGGGGCCGGAAACACCATATATTTT
NA	NA	TRBV5-1	TRBJ2-6	CASKTGSSGANVLTF	TGCGCCAGTAAGACCGGATCCTCTGGGGCCAACGTCCTGACTTTC
NA	TRBD1	TRBV11-3	TRBJ2-3	CASSSGQGEDTQYF	TGTGCCAGCAGCTCGGGACAGGGGGAAGATACGCAGTATTTT
NA	TRBD2	TRBV19	TRBJ2-3	CASSASGRFGDTQYF	TGTGCCAGTAGTGCTAGCGGGAGGTTCGGCGATACGCAGTATTTT
once	NA	TRBV4-3	TRBJ2-1	CASSQDELGINNEQFF	TGCGCCAGCAGCCAAGACGAACTAGGGATCAACAATGAGCAGTTCTTC
NA	NA	TRBV9	TRBJ1-1	CASSVGPGGVNTEAFF	TGTGCCAGCAGCGTAGGACCCGGGGGAGTGAACACTGAAGCTTTCTTT
NA	NA	TRBV7-9	TRBJ2-3	CASSLVQGWSDTQYF	TGTGCCAGCAGCTTAGTACAGGGTTGGTCAGATACGCAGTATTTT
NA	NA	TRBV29-1	TRBJ1-3	CSVGDTLGNTIYF	TGCAGCGTTGGGGACACCCTTGGAAACACCATATATTTT
once	TRBD1	TRBV2	TRBJ2-3	CASSAEDRERYF	TGTGCCAGCAGTGCAGAAGACAGGGAACGGTATTTT
NA	NA	TRBV6-5	TRBJ2-1	CASSPRATSYNEQFF	TGTGCCAGCAGCCCTCGAGCGACCTCCTACAATGAGCAGTTCTTC
NA	TRBD2	TRBV5-5	TRBJ2-1	CASSFFTSGSSEQFF	TGTGCCAGCAGCTTCTTTACTAGCGGGAGCTCCGAGCAGTTCTTC
NA	NA	TRBV7-2	TRBJ1-5	CASSPGGGSNQPQHF	TGTGCCAGCAGCCCTGGGGGGGGTAGCAATCAGCCCCAGCATTTT
once	NA	TRBV2	TRBJ1-4	CASRPGRINEKLFF	TGTGCCAGCAGACCAGGGAGAATTAATGAAAAACTGTTTTTT
NA	NA	TRBV18	TRBJ2-1	CASSRGSGAYNEQFF	TGTGCCAGCTCACGGGGGTCCGGGGCTTACAATGAGCAGTTCTTC
NA	NA	TRBV7-3	TRBJ2-3	CASSPALTKSTDTQYF	TGTGCCAGCAGCCCGGCCCTGACTAAATCCACAGATACGCAGTATTTT
NA	NA	TRBV1	TRBJ1-5	CTSSQVRQNRTNQPQHF	TGCACCAGCAGCCAAGTACGACAGAATAGGACCAATCAGCCCCAGCATTTT
NA	NA	TRBV6-4	TRBJ1-4	CASAYREGEKLFF	TGTGCCAGCGCATACAGGGAAGGTGAAAAACTGTTTTTT
NA	NA	TRBV6-6	TRBJ2-3	CASRPYQASTDTQYF	TGTGCCAGCAGACCTTACCAAGCTAGCACAGATACGCAGTATTTT
NA	NA	TRBV9	TRBJ2-2	CASSAWGQGTKKAGELFF	TGTGCCAGCAGCGCCTGGGGGCAGGGGACAAAAAAAGCCGGGGAGCTGTTTTTT
few	TRBD1	TRBV6-5	TRBJ1-6	CASRRTGGGSPLHF	TGTGCCAGCAGACGGACAGGGGGTGGTTCACCCCTCCACTTT